These 12 T cell receptor beta chains share one sample of origin, sequenced in a study of cytomegalovirus exposure and HLA in healthy donors. Primers included in the PCR were 60 Vbeta and 13 Jbeta primers. Assay: immunoSEQ multiplex PCR; the TCRdb copy retains only in-frame clones and omits some. This table holds some 120,000 clones. Sequencing used PBMCs. These receptors were obtained from a man in his forties in good health and CMV-seronegative.

V is TRBV11-3 and J is TRBJ2-5, with D unresolved. The CDR3 loop spans 11 amino acids. Trimming left V 3 bases short and J 5 bases short, with 4 bases between. CDR1 and CDR2 (germline): SGHNT, YENEEA. CDR3 DNA sequence: TGTGCCAGCAGCTTCAGGGAGACCCAGTACTTC. This gives the protein CASSFRETQYF.

CDR3 in amino acids: CASTPNGQRAEAFF. CDR3 coding DNA: TGTGCCAGCACCCCCAATGGACAGAGGGCTGAAGCTTTCTTT. The J gene is TRBJ1-1, the V gene TRBV6-5; D may be TRBD1 (6 bases). Germline V gene sequence: CDR1 MNHEY, CDR2 SVGAGI. V lost 7 bases, J lost 6 bases, and 18 bases lay in between. This CDR3 spans 14 amino acids.

The V and J genes are TRBV7-9 and TRBJ1-1; weak D call: TRBD1 (5 bases). This CDR3 comprises 15 residues. The germline V gene has CDR1 SEHNR and CDR2 FQNEAQ (reference sequence). The ends were cut back, 1 base at V and 4 bases at J, with 13 bases in the middle. CDR3 sequence reads: CASSLGSGWITEAFF. The CDR3 DNA reads TGTGCCAGCAGCTTAGGTTCAGGGTGGATCACTGAAGCTTTCTTT.

V usage is TRBV10-3 and J usage is TRBJ2-2, with 14 bases fitting TRBD2. Germline V gives CDR1 ENHRY, CDR2 SYGVKD. The ends lost 4 bases at V and 5 bases at J; junction bases unmatched: 3. The CDR3 has 16 residues. CDR3 region: CAISVGLAGVTGELFF. CDR3 coding DNA: TGTGCCATCAGTGTGGGACTAGCGGGAGTTACCGGGGAGCTGTTTTTT.

The J gene is TRBJ2-1, the V gene TRBV13; the D gene is possibly TRBD1 (5 bases). The V and J ends lost 0 bases and 11 bases respectively, with 17 bases between them. Looked up from germline, CDR1 is PRHDT and CDR2 is FYEKMQ (reference sequence). The CDR3 runs 15 residues. The CDR3 nucleotides read TGTGCCAGCAGCTTAGGACAGGTACCCAATGAGCAGCAGTTCTTC. It codes for CASSLGQVPNEQQFF.

J is TRBJ2-2 and V is TRBV25-1; maybe TRBD1 (6 bases). The V end was cut by 6 bases, the J end by 6 bases, with 11 bases between. This CDR3 spans 13 amino acids. Germline CDR1 MGHDK, CDR2 SYGVNS. The CDR3 region is CASSRGFAGELFF. The DNA for the CDR3 is TGTGCCAGCAGCAGGGGATTTGCCGGGGAGCTGTTTTTT.

The V gene is TRBV11-2, the J gene TRBJ2-5, with TRBD1 as a possible D gene (6 bases). The CDR3 runs 15 residues. V shed 3 bases and J shed 2 bases, with 13 bases lying between them. Germline lookup yields CDR1 SGHAT and CDR2 FQNNGV. The CDR3 sequence is CASSFGQTGQETQYF. The CDR3 DNA reads TGTGCCAGCAGCTTCGGACAGACCGGACAAGAGACCCAGTACTTC.

This chain links TRBV4-1 with TRBJ1-2; 8 bases match TRBD1. Germline V gene sequence: CDR1 MGHRA, CDR2 YSYEKL. V shed 0 bases and J 8 bases; nucleotides not matched to a gene: 11. This CDR3 spans 16 amino acids. This chain's CDR3 is CASSQDLVADRGGYTF. The CDR3 DNA reads as TGCGCCAGCAGCCAAGACTTGGTGGCCGACAGGGGAGGCTACACCTTC.

V and J are TRBV6-5 and TRBJ1-3; 7 bases line up with TRBD1. Per the germline V gene, CDR1 is MNHEY and CDR2 is SVGAGI. Trimming cost V 0 bases and J 0 bases; bases outside gene matches: 2. The CDR3 totals 16 residues. CDR3 loop: CASSYSRDSSGNTIYF. The CDR3 nucleotides read TGTGCCAGCAGTTACTCCCGGGACAGCTCTGGAAACACCATATATTTT.

The chain joins TRBV7-9 to TRBJ1-1, with a tentative D call TRBD1 (5 bases). The CDR3 length is 15 residues. V gave up 5 bases and J gave up 1 base, with 14 bases separating them. The germline gives CDR1 SEHNR, CDR2 FQNEAQ (reference sequence). CDR3 loop: CASSPFQTANTEAFF. In DNA, the CDR3 is TGTGCCAGCAGCCCCTTTCAGACAGCGAACACTGAAGCTTTCTTT.

This chain joins TRBV7-6 and TRBJ2-4; tentative D call: TRBD2 (5 bases). V was pared by 5 bases and J by 7 bases, with 18 bases between. Germline V gene data show CDR1 as SGHVS and CDR2 as FNYEAQ. The CDR3 is 15 residues long. The CDR3 spells CASSLRLQPTNIQYF. The CDR3 DNA reads as TGTGCCAGCAGCCTCCGACTACAGCCCACGAACATTCAGTACTTC.

This rearrangement joins TRBV5-4 to TRBJ1-2; the D gene is possibly TRBD1 (5 bases). Trimming shortened V by 5 bases and J by 6 bases, and 17 bases separated the two germline ends. CDR1 and CDR2 (germline): SGHNT, YYREEE (reference sequence). The CDR3 is 14 amino acids. The CDR3 sequence is CASSVQQVDHGYTF. The CDR3 DNA sequence: TGTGCCAGCAGTGTCCAACAGGTAGACCATGGCTACACCTTC.